This passage covers 26 T cell receptor beta chains from one sample sequenced in a study of blood T cell repertoires in COVID-19. Libraries were prepared by immunoSEQ multiplex PCR; TCRdb keeps only in-frame clonotypes and omits some of them. The repertoire includes fewer than 200,000 clones, about 84% of them detected once, and about 12% sits in the top ten. Sequenced input: PBMCs or T cells enriched from blood (not recorded which). The receptors come from a man between 45 and 60 years old who had recovered from COVID-19.

The rearrangement joins TRBV23-1 to TRBJ1-5, with D possibly matching TRBD1 (5 bases). TRBV23-1 is labeled an ORF, and its function is uncertain. The CDR3 runs 16 residues. V dropped 4 bases and J dropped 5 bases, with 18 bases sitting between them. The CDR3 here is CASSPLVWGRDQPQHF. CDR3 coding DNA: TGCGCCAGCAGTCCTTTGGTGTGGGGCCGCGATCAGCCCCAGCATTTT.

The chain has TRBV4-3 and TRBJ2-5; D perhaps matches TRBD1 (6 bases). The CDR3 is 16 residues long. With 0 bases removed from V and 4 bases from J, the gap between germline ends came to 15 bases. Germline loops: CDR1 LGHNA, CDR2 YSLEER. The CDR3 DNA is TGCGCCAGCAGCCAAGATCTTCGGGACAAAGGAGAGACCCAGTACTTC. Residues: CASSQDLRDKGETQYF.

The genes are TRBV9 and TRBJ2-3; 8 bases map to TRBD2. Losses at the gene ends were 1 base for V and 0 bases for J; bases not matched to a gene: 10. The germline V gene encodes CDR1 SGDLS and CDR2 YYNGEE. This CDR3 contains 18 residues. The CDR3 nucleotides read TGTGCCAGCAGCGTAAGAGTTACTAGCGGAACTAGCACAGATACGCAGTATTTT. As protein: CASSVRVTSGTSTDTQYF.

The gene calls are TRBV6-5 and TRBJ2-5; 9 bases align to TRBD2. The V gene's germline CDR1 is MNHEY and CDR2 SVGAGI. V dropped 8 bases and J dropped 7; count of bases not matched to a gene: 8. The CDR3 is 13 residues long. CDR3 sequence (DNA): TGTGCCAGCTACTCTAGCGGGGTCCGGACCCAGTACTTC. Translating gives CASYSSGVRTQYF.

This clone was seen just once. V usage is TRBV11-2 and J usage is TRBJ2-5, with TRBD1 as a possible D gene (5 bases). The V gene lost 5 bases and the J gene lost 10 bases, with 14 bases spanning the gap. The CDR3 length is 12 residues. Germline lookup yields CDR1 SGHAT and CDR2 FQNNGV. CDR3 bases: TGTGCCAGCAGCCCGGGTGCAGGGATCCAGTACTTC. It translates to CASSPGAGIQYF.

This sequence joins TRBV5-1 and TRBJ1-4; D might be TRBD1 (5 bases). The CDR3 has 17 amino acids. Trimming shortened V by 1 base and J by 0 bases, and 13 bases separated the two germline ends. Germline CDR1 and CDR2: SGHRS and YFSETQ. The CDR3 DNA reads TGCGCCAGCAGCTTGCTTCCCGGGGGGACAACTAATGAAAAACTGTTTTTT. Translating gives CASSLLPGGTTNEKLFF.

The CDR3 loop is CASSSLSGQGATIEQYF. DNA of the CDR3: TGTGCCAGCAGCTCTTTAAGTGGCCAGGGGGCGACAATCGAGCAGTACTTC. The gene calls are TRBV7-9 and TRBJ2-7, with 8 bases that match TRBD1. Germline V gene data show CDR1 as SEHNR and CDR2 as FQNEAQ (reference sequence). V gave up 4 bases and J gave up 6 bases; unmatched junction bases: 17. The CDR3 covers 17 residues.

This clone was counted only a few times. V and J are TRBV30 and TRBJ1-1; D uncertain. CDR1 is GTSNPN, CDR2 SVGIG, per germline (reference sequence). The CDR3 covers 12 residues. With 4 bases removed from V and 5 bases from J, the gap between germline ends came to 11 bases. The CDR3 nucleotides are TGTGCCTGGACCCGGCGAGGAACTGAAGCTTTCTTT. Its translation: CAWTRRGTEAFF.

This chain uses TRBV5-5 with TRBJ1-4; no definite D call. This CDR3 comprises 14 residues. V lost 0 bases, J lost 0 bases, and 3 bases lay in between. The V gene's germline CDR1 is SGHKS and CDR2 YYEKEE (reference sequence). The CDR3 sequence: CASSLVTTNEKLFF. CDR3 coding DNA: TGTGCCAGCAGCTTGGTTACAACTAATGAAAAACTGTTTTTT. Looking up the rest from reference TRBV5-5 and TRBJ1-4 gives the full variable domain: DAGVTQSPTHLIKTRGQQVTLRCSPISGHKSVSWYQQVLGQGPQFIFQYYEKEERGRGNFPDRFSARQFPNYSSELNVNALLLGDSALYLCASSLVTTNEKLFFGSGTQLSVL.

The chain joins TRBV27 to TRBJ2-5; TRBD2 matches at 7 bases. Germline lookup yields CDR1 MNHEY and CDR2 SMNVEV (reference sequence). The CDR3 sequence is 16 residues long. V lost 8 bases to trimming and J lost 7 bases; unmatched junction nucleotides: 19. CDR3 sequence (DNA): TGTGCCAGCCTCCCGACCATGCGGCGGGGGACCGGGACCCAGTACTTC. This translates into CASLPTMRRGTGTQYF.

The chain has TRBV5-1 and TRBJ1-4; D gene uncertain. The V gene lost 0 bases and the J gene lost 8 bases, with 14 bases spanning the gap. CDR3 length equals 15 residues. Germline loops: CDR1 SGHRS, CDR2 YFSETQ. The CDR3 reads CASSLVGSVAEKLFF. CDR3 in DNA: TGCGCCAGCAGCTTGGTTGGCAGCGTCGCGGAAAAACTGTTTTTT.

The rearrangement uses TRBV7-2 and TRBJ2-7, with D maybe TRBD1 (6 bases). Trimming removed 9 bases from V and 2 bases from J, with 17 bases in between. Germline V gene sequence: CDR1 SGHTA, CDR2 FQGNSA. The CDR3 length is 14 residues. As DNA, the CDR3 is TGTGCCAGTGGGGCGACAGGCTTAACCTACGAGCAGTACTTC. Translation: CASGATGLTYEQYF.

This chain joins TRBV18 and TRBJ1-3; 7 bases map to TRBD1. After removal of 4 bases from V and 1 base from J, the junction contained 4 bases not matched to a gene. The germline CDR1 and CDR2 sequences are KGHSH and LQKENI. The CDR3 has 15 residues. In DNA, the CDR3 is TGTGCCAGCTCACAAATGACAGGGTCTGGAAACACCATATATTTT. It yields the protein CASSQMTGSGNTIYF.

V and J are TRBV4-1 and TRBJ2-6, with 8 nucleotides matching TRBD1. V lost 6 bases, J lost 4 bases, and 11 bases stayed unmatched. The CDR3 loop spans 17 amino acids. Germline V gives CDR1 MGHRA, CDR2 YSYEKL. The CDR3 loop is CASSREDRAAGANVLTF. CDR3 nucleotides: TGCGCCAGCAGTCGAGAGGACAGGGCTGCAGGGGCCAACGTCCTGACTTTC.

The rearrangement links TRBV5-8 to TRBJ1-5; no reliable D call. Germline assignment: CDR1 SGHTS and CDR2 YDEGEE. V gave up 4 bases and J gave up 2 bases, with 13 bases separating them. CDR3 length: 15 amino acids. CDR3 residues: CASSGGLVGNQPQHF. The CDR3 region has the DNA TGTGCCAGCAGCGGAGGGCTTGTGGGCAATCAGCCCCAGCATTTT.

The chain is built from TRBV11-2 and TRBJ1-6, with D possibly being TRBD1 (6 bases). This CDR3 is 17 amino acids long. The germline CDR1 and CDR2 sequences are SGHAT and FQNNGV. The V end lost 0 bases, the J end lost 7 bases, and 16 bases lay between the germline ends. The DNA for the CDR3 is TGTGCCAGCAGCTTAGACGGGCTCCAGGGGTACAATTCACCCCTCCACTTT. Encoded protein: CASSLDGLQGYNSPLHF.

The V gene is TRBV27, the J gene TRBJ2-7; 7 nucleotides match TRBD2. CDR1 is MNHEY, CDR2 SMNVEV, per germline (reference sequence). With V trimmed by 6 bases and J by 1 base, 6 bases remained unmatched. This CDR3 is built from 14 residues. The CDR3 sequence: CASSRTAGSYEQYF. The DNA for the CDR3 is TGTGCCAGCAGCAGAACAGCGGGATCCTACGAGCAGTACTTC.

This clone appeared a single time. The chain recombines TRBV6-5 with TRBJ1-4; 8 bases line up with TRBD1. Germline lookup yields CDR1 MNHEY and CDR2 SVGAGI. Germline trimming cut 6 bases from V and 5 bases from J; bases unmatched to any gene: 8. The CDR3 contains 15 residues. CDR3 protein: CASRKRTGTNEKLFF. In DNA, the CDR3 is TGTGCCAGCAGAAAACGGACAGGGACGAATGAAAAACTGTTTTTT.

This chain connects TRBV5-1 to TRBJ1-1; 8 nucleotides match TRBD1. In germline, CDR1 is SGHRS, CDR2 YFSETQ. The V gene end was trimmed by 4 bases and the J gene end by 6 bases; junction bases not matched to a gene: 11. The CDR3 contains 15 residues. The CDR3 DNA is TGCGCCAGCAGCCCCGATCCAGGGGGCGAGTCTGAAGCTTTCTTT. Amino acid sequence: CASSPDPGGESEAFF.

The chain employs TRBV4-1 and TRBJ2-2; 12 nucleotides line up with TRBD2. Germline CDR1 and CDR2: MGHRA and YSYEKL. V was clipped by 1 base and J by 2 bases; unmatched bases: 5. The CDR3 contains 18 residues. The CDR3 loop reads CASSQGPSGGANTGELFF. DNA for the CDR3: TGCGCCAGCAGCCAAGGTCCTAGCGGGGGGGCAAACACCGGGGAGCTGTTTTTT.

About this clone itself: The limits of the CDR3 on the DNA are not certain, so only TCRdb's listed CDR3 is given. Other DNA sequences in the sample encode the same CDR3. The rearrangement uses TRBV29-1 and TRBJ2-7; the tabulated D call, TRBD1, remains unverified against the DNA. Germline V gives CDR1 SQVTM, CDR2 ANQGSEA. The CDR3 contains 12 residues when both ends are counted. The CDR3 sequence is CSAVGTGSEQYF.

This clone has a count of ten or more. In DNA form, the CDR3 reads TGTGCCACCGAAGGGGTGGCAGATACGCAGTATTTT. Amino acid sequence: CATEGVADTQYF. This chain joins TRBV2 and TRBJ2-3, with TRBD1 as a possible D gene (5 bases). Trimming left V 10 bases short and J 4 bases short, with 12 bases between. CDR1 is SNHLY, CDR2 FYNNEI, per germline. The CDR3 runs 12 residues. Full variable domain (outside the CDR3, taken from reference TRBV2 and TRBJ2-3): EPEVTQTPSHQVTQMGQEVILRCVPISNHLYFYWYRQILGQKVEFLVSFYNNEISEKSEIFDDQFSVERPDGSNFTLKIRSTKLEDSAMYFCATEGVADTQYFGPGTRLTVL.

V gene TRBV5-1 combines with J gene TRBJ1-2; TRBD1 matches 8 bases. Trimming at V came to 4 bases and at J to 4 bases, leaving 3 bases not matched to a gene. CDR1 and CDR2 (germline): SGHRS, YFSETQ. The CDR3 consists of 13 residues. The DNA for the CDR3 is TGCGCCAGCAGCGAGGGACAGGTCTATGGCTACACCTTC. It is translated as CASSEGQVYGYTF.

The chain has TRBV27 and TRBJ2-7; D gene uncertain. The germline V and J ends were trimmed by 0 bases and 0 bases, with 12 bases remaining between them. Germline loops: CDR1 MNHEY, CDR2 SMNVEV (reference sequence). The CDR3 spans 16 residues. The chain's CDR3 is CASSLSTQIASYEQYF. The CDR3 DNA reads as TGTGCCAGCAGTTTATCGACACAGATCGCCTCCTACGAGCAGTACTTC.

This clone has only one observation. The V call is TRBV18, the J call TRBJ1-4; the match to TRBD1 covers 8 bases. From germline, CDR1 is KGHSH and CDR2 LQKENI. Losses at the gene ends were 2 bases for V and 5 bases for J; bases not matched to a gene: 1. The CDR3 contains 14 residues. CDR3 in amino acids: CASSPRTGNEKLFF. CDR3 nucleotide sequence: TGTGCCAGCTCACCAAGGACAGGGAATGAAAAACTGTTTTTT.

The V call is TRBV5-4, the J call TRBJ2-7, with 7 bases fitting TRBD2. Germline V gene lookup returns CDR1 SGHNT and CDR2 YYREEE (reference sequence). The junction had 10 bases not matched to a gene; V was cut back by 5 bases and J by 2 bases. The CDR3 has 15 amino acids. The CDR3 nucleotides are TGTGCCAGCAGGCAGGGCCCAGCGGGGACCTACGAGCAGTACTTC. It codes for CASRQGPAGTYEQYF.